The present T cell receptor (beta chain) was sequenced within a study of blood T cell repertoires in COVID-19. Original analysis: By means of reference gene primer amplification, nucleated cell counts were estimated. Sequencing used immunoSEQ multiplex PCR; TCRdb keeps in-frame clones, though not all of them. V, J and clone size derive from that table, while D and trimming were established from the DNA sequence. Of tens of thousands of clones listed, around 87% were seen once; the top ten hold around 15%. V lost 4 bases and J lost 6, with 13 bases in between. The CDR3 consists of 14 residues. Per germline, CDR1 SGHTA and CDR2 FQGTGA.

This sequence was found in a human donor in a cohort sampled during active COVID-19. Input material: peripheral blood. The chain uses TRBV7-3 and TRBJ1-5, with D maybe TRBD1 (6 bases). The CDR3 DNA reads TGTGCCAGCAGCTCCACGGGGGGCGGTCAGCCCCAGCATTTT. This translates into CASSSTGGGQPQHF.